This T cell receptor beta chain derives from a study of T cells in Graves' hyperthyroidism and ophthalmopathy. About the research overall: Blood was drawn when the patient was first diagnosed and still untreated. Study-wide findings and caveats: The blood repertoire included most of the expanded thyroid clonotypes above 0.001. Onset of ophthalmopathy came a median roughly 6.4 months after the model predicted it.

Ten or more counts support this clonotype. The antigen remains unidentified. Amplified TCR beta CDR3 regions derived from RNA transcripts. An initial round of RT-PCR targeting the TCR CDR3 relied on the HTBI primer set. MiXCR was run by TCRdb on the multiplex PCR reads, yielding one entry per CDR3 protein. The sample consists of some 560,000 distinct CDR3 sequences, 15% to 19% of them appearing once. This CDR3 is 15 amino acids long. V lost 3 bases to trimming and J lost 3 bases, with 17 bases between them. Germline lookup yields CDR1 GTSNPN and CDR2 SVGIG (reference sequence). This TCR derives from a woman aged 25 to 39 with Graves' hyperthyroidism. The chain links TRBV30 to TRBJ1-2, with D unclear. Material for sequencing was blood. The CDR3, as DNA: TGTGCCTGGAGCTCCCTACGGATCGAACACTATGGCTACACCTTC. Translating it yields CAWSSLRIEHYGYTF.